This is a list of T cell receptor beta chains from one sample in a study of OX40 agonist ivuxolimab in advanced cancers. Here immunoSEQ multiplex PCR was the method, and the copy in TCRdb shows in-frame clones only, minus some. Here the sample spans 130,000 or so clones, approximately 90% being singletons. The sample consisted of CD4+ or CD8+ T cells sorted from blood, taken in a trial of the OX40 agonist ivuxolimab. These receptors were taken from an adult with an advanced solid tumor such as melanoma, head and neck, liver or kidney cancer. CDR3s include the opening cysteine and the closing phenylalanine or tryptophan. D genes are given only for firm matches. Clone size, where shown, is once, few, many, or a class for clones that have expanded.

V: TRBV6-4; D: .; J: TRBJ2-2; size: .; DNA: TGTGCCAGCAGTCCGAACACCGGGGAGCTGTTTTTT; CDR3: CASSPNTGELFF
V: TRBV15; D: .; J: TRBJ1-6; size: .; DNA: TGTGCCACCAGCAGAGGTTCCCCTTCGGAATCACCCCTCCACTTT; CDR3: CATSRGSPSESPLHF
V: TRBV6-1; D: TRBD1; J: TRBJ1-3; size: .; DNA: TGTGCCAGCAGTGTATACAGGGGGCCAAACACCATATATTTT; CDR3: CASSVYRGPNTIYF
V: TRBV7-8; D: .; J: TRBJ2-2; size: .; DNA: TGTGCCAGCACCCGGGAGCAGGGGTTGAACACCGGGGAGCTGTTTTTT; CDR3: CASTREQGLNTGELFF
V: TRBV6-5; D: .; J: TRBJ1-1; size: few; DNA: TGTGCCAGCAGTTTCTTACAAGCGTTGAACACTGAAGCTTTCTTT; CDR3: CASSFLQALNTEAFF
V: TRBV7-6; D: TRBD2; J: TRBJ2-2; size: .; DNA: TGTGCCAGCAGCTTAAGGCTAGCGGGGAACACCGGGGAGCTGTTTTTT; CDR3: CASSLRLAGNTGELFF
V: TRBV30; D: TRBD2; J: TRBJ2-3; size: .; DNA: TGTGCCTGGATTGGCCCTTATAAGACTAGCGGATTCACAGATACGCAGTATTTT; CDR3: CAWIGPYKTSGFTDTQYF
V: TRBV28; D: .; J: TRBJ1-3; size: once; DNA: TGTGCCAGCAGAAAAGTAGGAAACACCATATATTTT; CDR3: CASRKVGNTIYF
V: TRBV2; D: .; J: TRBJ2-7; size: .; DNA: TGTGCCAGAAAGAGCCCCGCCGGGATCCACGAGCAGTACTTC; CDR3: CARKSPAGIHEQYF
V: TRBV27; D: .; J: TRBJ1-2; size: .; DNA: TGTGCCAGCGGGGTGGAGGGGATTGGCTACACCTTC; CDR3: CASGVEGIGYTF
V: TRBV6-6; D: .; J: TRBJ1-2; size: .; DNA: TGTGCCAGCAGTTACGAACAGGGCCATGGCTACACCTTC; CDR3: CASSYEQGHGYTF
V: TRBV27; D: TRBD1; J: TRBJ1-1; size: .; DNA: TGTGCCAGCAGTTTACGCCTCCGGGCCCAGGGGGGGGGCTCTGAAGCTTTCTTT; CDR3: CASSLRLRAQGGGSEAFF
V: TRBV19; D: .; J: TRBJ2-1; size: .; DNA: TGTGCCAGTAGCGCGGGGAGTGAGCAGTTCTTC; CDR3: CASSAGSEQFF
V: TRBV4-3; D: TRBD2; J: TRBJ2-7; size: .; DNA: TGCGCCAGCAGCCCGGATACTAGCGGACTCTCCTACGAGCAGTACTTC; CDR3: CASSPDTSGLSYEQYF
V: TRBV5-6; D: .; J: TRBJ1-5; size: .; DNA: TGTGCCAGCAGCCGTCGAGGGGTAGGCAATCAGCCCCAGCATTTT; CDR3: CASSRRGVGNQPQHF
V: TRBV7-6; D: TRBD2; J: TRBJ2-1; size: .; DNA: TGTGCCAGCAGCTTAGAGGTGGCTAGCGGGAGAGGCACCTACAATGAGCAGTTCTTC; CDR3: CASSLEVASGRGTYNEQFF
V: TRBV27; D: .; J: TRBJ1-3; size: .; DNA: TGTGCCACCGCACCATACCCCGCCAACTCTGGAAACACCATATATTTT; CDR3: CATAPYPANSGNTIYF
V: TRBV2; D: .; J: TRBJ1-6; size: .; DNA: TGTGCCGGAAATCAGGATCTCACCGGCGGTTCACCCCTCCACTTT; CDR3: CAGNQDLTGGSPLHF
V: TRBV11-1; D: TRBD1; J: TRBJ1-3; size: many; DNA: TGTGCCAGCAGCTCGGACAGGGACGTCCACACCATATATTTT; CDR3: CASSSDRDVHTIYF
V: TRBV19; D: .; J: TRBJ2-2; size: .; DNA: TGTGCCAGTAGTATCGAGACGGGACACTTCACCGGGGAGCTGTTTTTT; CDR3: CASSIETGHFTGELFF
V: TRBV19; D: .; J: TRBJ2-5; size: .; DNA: TGTGCCAGTAGTGGGGTTTCAGTTGGGCAAGAGACCCAGTACTTC; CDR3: CASSGVSVGQETQYF
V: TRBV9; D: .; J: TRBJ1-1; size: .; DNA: TGTGCCAGCAGCGTAGAGGGGAGACACCCGAACACTGAAGCTTTCTTT; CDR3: CASSVEGRHPNTEAFF